This record covers a single T cell receptor (beta chain). Sequencing used immunoSEQ multiplex PCR; TCRdb keeps in-frame clones, though not all of them. There are roughly 15,000 clones in the sample; about four fifths occur only once, and approximately 13% lies in the top ten. The data were obtained in a study of blood T cell repertoires in COVID-19. Study summary: The United States, Italy and Spain were the sources of the acute and convalescent COVID-19 samples. Nucleic acid was either cDNA or gDNA, and it came from T cells, B-cell-depleted T cells, or PBMCs.

This receptor was obtained from a man aged 60-69 years with acute or convalescent COVID-19. The sequenced material came from peripheral blood.

This CDR3 is CASSSVGTELYNEQFF. The CDR3 DNA sequence: TGTGCCAGCAGCTCTGTCGGGACAGAGCTATACAATGAGCAGTTCTTC. The chain carries TRBV5-8 and TRBJ2-1; 7 positions match TRBD1. Germline V lookup: CDR1 SGHTS, CDR2 YDEGEE. The ends lost 3 bases at V and 4 bases at J; junction bases unmatched: 10. The CDR3 covers 16 residues.